The clone carrying this T cell receptor beta chain was observed a handful of times. The data derive from a study of T-cell reconstitution after alpha-beta-depleted transplantation in children. This sample's TCRbeta library carried unique molecular identifier barcodes. TCRdb itself ran the PCR reads through MiXCR, one entry per CDR3 protein. The repertoire holds about 830,000 distinct CDR3 sequences, roughly 15% seen once, with 5% in the top ten. The CDR3 loop spans 14 amino acids. Germline CDR1 reads LGHDT; CDR2 reads YNNKEL (reference sequence). V was clipped by 4 bases and J by 9 bases, with 16 bases between them.

Sequencing used PBMCs, mostly from graft donor cells, obtained 360 days after TCRalphabeta/CD19-depleted stem cell transplant. This chain uses TRBV3-1 with TRBJ2-1; D gene ambiguous. The clonotype originates from a male patient younger than 18 who had a stem cell transplant for acute lymphoblastic leukemia, so the T cells may come from the graft donor. The DNA for the CDR3 is TGTGCCAGCAGCCTCTCCTCCGGCCACGGTGAGCAGTTCTTC. Its translation: CASSLSSGHGEQFF.